Sequencing of this TCR beta chain was carried out in a study of T cells after yellow fever vaccination. Study results and caveats: High-abundance clonotypes from the bulk population could contaminate FACS-sorted repertoires. Post-booster samples contained most primary-vaccination clones (approximately 96% CD4, about 85% CD8).

The CDR3 consists of 14 residues. Researchers made TCR cDNA using 5'RACE template switching, and this step added a universal primer site and UMIs. Each CDR3 protein gets one entry after TCRdb re-called the 5' RACE reads with MiXCR. The sample has some 600,000 distinct CDR3 sequences, roughly 12% seen once. This clonotype was seen more than once but under ten times. Its target is not known. The sample in question was PBMCs, obtained on the day of the yellow fever booster vaccination. This chain links TRBV21-1 with TRBJ2-5; the DNA was not used to check the table's D call, TRBD1. TRBV21-1 constitutes a pseudogene. This TCR came from a man under 40 who received the YFV17D yellow fever vaccine. The CDR3 reads CASSKPQGVGTQYF. In DNA form, the CDR3 reads TGTGCCAGCAGCAAACCCCAGGGTGTCGGGACCCAGTACTTC.